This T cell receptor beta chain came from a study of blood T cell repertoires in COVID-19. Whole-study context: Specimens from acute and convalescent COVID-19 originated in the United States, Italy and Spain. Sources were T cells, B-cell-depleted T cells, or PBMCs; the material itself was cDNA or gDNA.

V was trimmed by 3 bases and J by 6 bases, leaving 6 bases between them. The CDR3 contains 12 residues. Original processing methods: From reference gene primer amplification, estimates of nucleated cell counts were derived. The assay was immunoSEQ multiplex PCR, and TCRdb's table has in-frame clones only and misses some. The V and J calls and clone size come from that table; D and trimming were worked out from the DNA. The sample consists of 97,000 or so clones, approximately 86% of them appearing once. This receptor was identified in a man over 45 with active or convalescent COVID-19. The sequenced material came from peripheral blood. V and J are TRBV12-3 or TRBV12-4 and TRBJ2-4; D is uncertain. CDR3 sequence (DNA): TGTGCCAGCAGTTTGGGCCGAAACATTCAGTACTTC. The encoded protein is CASSLGRNIQYF.